This TCR beta chain is drawn from a study of blood T cells in healthy people across ages. Study results and limitations: Naive T cell percentage showed a strong correlation with TCR beta diversity. From one million sequenced T cells, diversity estimates were lower bounds.

Combining a sample-barcoded 5' primer with a J-beta primer mix, a second PCR ran for about 7 to 11 cycles. From each sample, at least 2.5 million paired-end reads containing CDR3 were obtained. TCRdb itself ran the 5' RACE reads through MiXCR, one entry per CDR3 protein. The data hold 1 million or so distinct CDR3 sequences, with less than 50% observed a single time. As regards this clonotype: No antigen is known for it. A read error may account for a junction end that differs from germline.

Sequencing was performed on blood. The sequence was obtained from a woman aged 60 to 75 in good health.

This CDR3 is CASSRDSGNRPQHF. In nucleotides, the CDR3 is TGTGCCAGCAGTCGGGACAGCGGCAATCGGCCCCAGCATTTT. The chain joins TRBV6-5 to TRBJ1-5; 7 bases are a match to TRBD1. The CDR3 totals 14 residues. Germline lookup yields CDR1 MNHEY and CDR2 SVGAGI.